The 23 T cell receptor beta chains given below trace back to one sample, sequenced in a study of metastatic and nonmetastatic thyroid tumors. From the PCR reads, TCRdb re-called clones with MiXCR. The data show tens of thousands of clones, with 25% to 30% seen just once and around 10% held by the top ten. All patients were untreated before thyroid surgery. Source material: blood. These TCRs come from a female donor with papillary thyroid cancer or a benign thyroid nodule (not recorded which). Some clones in this sample may be carry-over from other donors' samples.

This clone was observed at least ten times. The chain joins TRBV27 to TRBJ2-2, with 8 bases matching TRBD1. Trimming removed 4 bases from V and 5 bases from J; junction bases left unmatched: 6. The CDR3 runs 15 residues. CDR1 is MNHEY, CDR2 SMNVEV, per germline (reference sequence). The CDR3 loop reads CASSSRGRTTGELFF. As DNA, the CDR3 is TGTGCCAGCAGTTCCAGGGGGCGCACGACCGGGGAGCTGTTTTTT.

This clone was observed at least ten times. The gene calls are TRBV4-2 and TRBJ2-1; D gene ambiguous. The CDR3 contains 13 residues. The V gene lost 3 bases and the J gene lost 6 bases, with 9 bases spanning the gap. Germline V lookup: CDR1 LGHNA, CDR2 YNFKEQ. This chain's CDR3 is CASSQRVVNEQFF. CDR3 coding DNA: TGTGCCAGCAGCCAGAGAGTGGTCAATGAGCAGTTCTTC.

By its share, this clone is medium-sized. J is TRBJ1-5 and V is TRBV19; TRBD1 might be the D (6 bases). This CDR3 contains 10 residues. The V gene lost 8 bases and the J gene lost 11 bases, with 10 bases spanning the gap. Germline CDR1 LNHDA, CDR2 SQIVND (reference sequence). CDR3 bases: TGTGCCAGTGGGAGGGGGACCCAGCATTTT. This translates into CASGRGTQHF.

Only a few counts were recorded for this clone. The V call is TRBV20-1, the J call TRBJ2-6; 7 bases match TRBD2. V was pared by 6 bases and J by 0 bases, with 17 bases of the junction left unmatched. Germline V gene sequence: CDR1 DFQATT, CDR2 SNEGSKA (reference sequence). The CDR3 covers 19 residues. The CDR3 nucleotides read TGCAGTGCCGGTAGGACGGCTTTCGGGGGGTACTCTGGGGCCAACGTCCTGACTTTC. It encodes CSAGRTAFGGYSGANVLTF.

This clone has a handful of counts. V usage is TRBV7-8 and J usage is TRBJ1-2, with 10 bases aligning to TRBD1. The CDR3 is 15 amino acids. The V segment lost 5 bases and the J segment 5 bases; nucleotides outside the gene matches: 8. Looked up from germline, CDR1 is SGHVS and CDR2 is FQNEAQ. CDR3 residues: CASSPSGQGGYGYTF. CDR3 in DNA: TGTGCCAGCAGCCCCTCCGGACAGGGGGGATATGGCTACACCTTC.

The chain uses TRBV20-1 and TRBJ2-7, with D perhaps matching TRBD1 or TRBD2 (5 bases each). This CDR3 comprises 18 residues. Germline CDR1 is DFQATT and CDR2 is SNEGSKA (reference sequence). V gave up 2 bases and J gave up 3 bases, with 26 bases separating them. The CDR3 nucleotides read TGCAGTGCTAGACCACTTGGCCTTGGTACTAGGGGCCTCTACGAGCAGTACTTC. Its translation is CSARPLGLGTRGLYEQYF.

On this clone: Germline is not matched at one junction end, which may reflect a read error. The chain employs TRBV5-5 and TRBJ2-7; 9 positions agree with TRBD1. Germline values: CDR1 SGHKS, CDR2 YYEKEE (reference sequence). This CDR3 is built from 14 residues. This chain's CDR3 is CASIPGTGFYEHYF. The DNA of the CDR3 is TGTGCCAGCATCCCCGGGACAGGGTTCTACGAGCATTACTTC.

This clone has just a few counts. Mismatch with germline at one junction end may stem from a read error. The CDR3 DNA is TGTGCCAGCACCGTCGTTTTAGAGGGAGGGCCCTCCTACAATGAGCAATTCTTC. This sequence encodes CASTVVLEGGPSYNEQFF. This chain links TRBV27 with TRBJ2-1; 7 positions match TRBD2. Germline values: CDR1 MNHEY, CDR2 SMNVEV (reference sequence). This CDR3 comprises 18 residues.

In regard to this clone: This could be a read error, since a much larger clone is one nucleotide away. This rearrangement joins TRBV6-5 to TRBJ2-3, with 8 bases fitting TRBD1. The CDR3 sequence is 15 residues long. V shed 3 bases and J 8 bases; nucleotides not matched to a gene: 10. Germline V gives CDR1 MNHEY, CDR2 SVGAGI. CDR3 DNA sequence: TGTGCCAGCAGTTATGGGGACAGGTGGCGCGTTACGCAGTATTTT. Residues: CASSYGDRWRVTQYF.

This clone was observed many times. In DNA, the CDR3 is TGTGCCAGCAGTGATAGTTTTGGTGGCGAGCAGTACTTC. This codes for CASSDSFGGEQYF. This chain joins TRBV2 and TRBJ2-7; the D is unclear. The CDR3 covers 13 residues. CDR1 and CDR2 (germline): SNHLY, FYNNEI. Between the trimmed V and J ends, which lost 3 bases and 6 bases, there was a span of 12 bases.

This clone was detected ten times or more. The chain is built from TRBV7-3 and TRBJ1-1; D call uncertain. Germline CDR1 and CDR2: SGHTA and FQGTGA. This CDR3 is built from 13 residues. The V end was cut by 1 base, the J end by 1 base, with 4 bases between. The CDR3 DNA follows: TGTGCCAGCAGCTTAAGAGGGAACACTGAAGCTTTCTTT. Translating it yields CASSLRGNTEAFF. The full variable domain, rest sourced from reference TRBV7-3 and TRBJ1-1, is GAGVSQTPSNKVTEKGKYVELRCDPISGHTALYWYRQSLGQGPEFLIYFQGTGAADDSGLPNDRFFAVRPEGSVSTLKIQRTERGDSAVYLCASSLRGNTEAFFGQGTRLTVV.

This clone was detected ten times or more. The chain employs TRBV4-2 and TRBJ2-3; 14 nucleotides align to TRBD2. V was pared by 4 bases and J by 3 bases, with 6 bases of the junction left unmatched. The CDR3 has 17 residues. Germline lookup yields CDR1 LGHNA and CDR2 YNFKEQ. This CDR3 is CASSRTSGGLRTDTQYF. The CDR3 coding sequence is TGTGCCAGCAGCCGGACTAGCGGGGGGCTTAGGACAGATACGCAGTATTTT.

There are many counts of this clone. The J gene is TRBJ1-5, the V gene TRBV19; D gene unclear. With 5 bases removed from V and 2 bases from J, the gap between germline ends came to 10 bases. This CDR3 region has 14 residues. Germline lookup yields CDR1 LNHDA and CDR2 SQIVND (reference sequence). The CDR3 coding sequence is TGTGCCAGTAGTGTCGCGGGAGGCAATCAGCCCCAGCATTTT. Protein sequence: CASSVAGGNQPQHF.

The chain joins TRBV20-1 to TRBJ2-1; 14 bases map to TRBD2. The CDR3 loop spans 18 amino acids. Per the germline V gene, CDR1 is DFQATT and CDR2 is SNEGSKA (reference sequence). The ends lost 0 bases at V and 0 bases at J; junction bases unmatched: 4. CDR3 coding DNA: TGCAGTGCTAGAGATTTCGGGACTAGCGGGAGCTCCTACAATGAGCAGTTCTTC. Translation gives CSARDFGTSGSSYNEQFF.

This chain joins TRBV12-3 or TRBV12-4 and TRBJ2-1; TRBD1 is a possible D gene (5 bases). Trimming took off 6 bases at V and 8 bases at J, with 17 bases between the two ends. The CDR3 covers 14 residues. The CDR3 region has the DNA TGTGCCAGCAGCTTGGGGCCTTTGAGGTATGAGCAGTTCTTC. Protein: CASSLGPLRYEQFF.

In its sample, this clone is medium-sized. The rearrangement uses TRBV28 and TRBJ2-2; the D gene is possibly TRBD2 (6 bases). CDR3 size: 16 residues. The germline CDR1 and CDR2 sequences are MDHEN and SYDVKM. V was pared by 6 bases and J by 1 base, with 15 bases between. The CDR3 is CASRRPGLMNTGELFF. In DNA, the CDR3 is TGTGCCAGCAGACGACCGGGACTGATGAACACCGGGGAGCTGTTTTTT.

The chain joins TRBV28 to TRBJ1-2; D is unclear. V was cut by 2 bases and J by 7 bases, with 11 bases left in between. Germline loops: CDR1 MDHEN, CDR2 SYDVKM. This CDR3 region has 13 residues. The CDR3 protein is CASSLPQLTGYTF. Here the CDR3 DNA reads TGTGCCAGCAGTTTACCTCAGTTAACTGGCTACACCTTC.

This clone was counted ten times or more. The CDR3 DNA reads TGTGCCAGCAGCTTATCAGCGGCGGTGGGGCGCGAGCAGTACTTC. Protein: CASSLSAAVGREQYF. The chain has TRBV7-2 and TRBJ2-7; D is tentatively TRBD1 or TRBD2 (5 bases each). CDR3 length equals 15 residues. Trimming removed 2 bases from V and 6 bases from J, with 17 bases in between. Germline loops: CDR1 SGHTA, CDR2 FQGNSA.

At least ten counts were recorded for this clone. Other DNA variants within this sample encode the same CDR3. This CDR3 is CSVRHRDRGRGNYGYTF. The CDR3 coding sequence is TGCAGCGTTAGACACCGGGACAGGGGCCGGGGAAACTATGGCTACACCTTC. The chain combines TRBV29-1 with TRBJ1-2; 10 bases are a match to TRBD1. The length of the CDR3 is 17 residues. Germline CDR1 and CDR2: SQVTM and ANQGSEA. Unmatched junction bases numbered 14, after V lost 5 bases and J lost 2 bases.

The chain combines TRBV12-3 or TRBV12-4 with TRBJ2-7, with TRBD1 identical over 7 bases. CDR3 length: 13 residues. J lost 0 bases, V lost 4 bases, and 0 bases had no gene match. The CDR3 coding sequence is TGTGCCAGCAGTTGGACAGGCTCCTACGAGCAGTACTTC. Encoded protein: CASSWTGSYEQYF.

This clone was observed at least ten times. The rearrangement uses TRBV6-2 or TRBV6-3 and TRBJ1-5; D might be TRBD1 (5 bases). The CDR3 sequence is 15 residues long. The V end lost 7 bases, the J end lost 6 bases, and 19 bases lay between the germline ends. The germline gives CDR1 MNHEY, CDR2 SVGEGT. The CDR3 loop is CASTPGGVMGQPQHF. The CDR3 nucleotides are TGTGCCAGCACCCCCGGAGGGGTGATGGGTCAGCCCCAGCATTTT.

J is TRBJ2-5 and V is TRBV6-2 or TRBV6-3; weak D call: TRBD2 (5 bases). The germline CDR1 and CDR2 sequences are MNHEY and SVGEGT. V was cut by 6 bases and J by 4 bases, with 15 bases left in between. The CDR3 spans 14 residues. The CDR3 coding sequence is TGTGCCAGCAGGAAACTAGTGCCCCCAGAGACCCAGTACTTC. It codes for CASRKLVPPETQYF.

This clone has more than one count but fewer than ten. The CDR3 sequence: CASTPLWGYGYTF. Written as DNA, the CDR3 is TGTGCCAGCACTCCTTTGTGGGGTTATGGCTACACCTTC. J is TRBJ1-2 and V is TRBV28; D not resolved. Germline loops: CDR1 MDHEN, CDR2 SYDVKM. This CDR3 contains 13 residues. V shed 7 bases and J shed 5 bases, with 14 bases lying between them.